Below, one T cell receptor (beta chain) is given with its context. This entry comes from a study of blood T cell repertoires in COVID-19. Clones were sequenced by immunoSEQ multiplex PCR, and TCRdb holds only the in-frame ones, with some missing. The sample has a few hundred thousand clones, 80% to 95% seen once; the top ten hold nearly 7%. CDR3 length: 13 residues. Germline values: CDR1 GTSNPN, CDR2 SVGIG (reference sequence). V was clipped by 2 bases and J by 3 bases, with 11 bases between them. Followed longitudinally, the Seattle patients had been enrolled during active infection. The TCR sequence derives from a woman in her thirties with COVID-19, enrolled during active disease. The sample consisted of peripheral blood. The gene calls are TRBV30 and TRBJ2-7, with a weak D call TRBD1 (5 bases). The CDR3 loop is CAWSRTSNYEQYF. The DNA of the CDR3 is TGTGCCTGGAGTCGGACATCCAACTACGAGCAGTACTTC.